This T cell receptor beta chain is drawn from a study of cytomegalovirus exposure and HLA in healthy donors. Both 60 Vbeta primers and 13 Jbeta primers went into the PCR. Profiling relied on immunoSEQ multiplex PCR, and the TCRdb table lists in-frame clones only, not all of them. Recorded for this sample: about 130,000 clones. Germline CDR1 reads LNHDA; CDR2 reads SQIVND (reference sequence). V trimming: 5 bases; J trimming: 7 bases; junction bases outside the gene matches: 8. The CDR3 has 14 amino acids. The clonotype originates from a woman aged 55 to 70 in good health and CMV-seronegative. Sequences were obtained from PBMCs. The chain joins TRBV19 to TRBJ2-7; the match to TRBD2 covers 10 bases. CDR3 DNA: TGTGCCAGTAGTTCGCTAGCGGGAGTGCGGGAGCAGTACTTC. Its protein product is CASSSLAGVREQYF.